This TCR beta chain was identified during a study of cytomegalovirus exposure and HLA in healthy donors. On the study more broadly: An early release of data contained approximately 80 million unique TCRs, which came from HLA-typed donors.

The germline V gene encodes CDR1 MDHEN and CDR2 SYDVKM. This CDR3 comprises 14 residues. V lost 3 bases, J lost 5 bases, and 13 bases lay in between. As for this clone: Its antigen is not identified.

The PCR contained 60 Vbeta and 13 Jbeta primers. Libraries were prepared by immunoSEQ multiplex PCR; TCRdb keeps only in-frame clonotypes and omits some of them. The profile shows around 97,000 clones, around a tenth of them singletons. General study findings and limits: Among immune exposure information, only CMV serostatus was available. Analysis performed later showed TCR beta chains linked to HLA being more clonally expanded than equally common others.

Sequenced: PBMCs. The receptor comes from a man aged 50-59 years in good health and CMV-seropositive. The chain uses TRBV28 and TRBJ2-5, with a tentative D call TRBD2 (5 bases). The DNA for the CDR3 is TGTGCCAGCAGTTTGATAACTAGTGGGGAGACCCAGTACTTC. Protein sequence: CASSLITSGETQYF.